The clone carrying this T cell receptor (beta chain) was counted at least ten times. Its antigen is unidentified. Via MiXCR, TCRdb re-called the PCR reads, giving one row per CDR3 protein. Counted here are around 65,000 distinct CDR3 sequences, about 17% occurring once; the ten biggest clones make up 1.4% to 1.5%. With 5 bases clipped from V and 5 bases from J, the junction kept 12 bases outside the gene matches. CDR1 is SEHNR and CDR2 is FQNEAQ in the germline V gene (reference sequence). This CDR3 is 15 amino acids long. These data belong to a study of molecular identifiers for immune sequencing clone quantification. On the study more broadly: Sequencing covered four of five parts into which replicate RNA from around 20,000 or 100,000 naive CD8 cells was split. General study findings and limits: With a barcode shared among identical TCR molecules, highly expanded clone sizes could be underestimated.

The TCR was taken from a human donor in good health. Some libraries in this study had Jurkat cell RNA spiked in. The chain employs TRBV7-9 and TRBJ2-7, with 7 bases matching TRBD2. The specimen sequenced was naive CD8+ T cells from blood, with Jurkat cell RNA spiked in. The subset: FACS-sorted CD8+CD4-CCR7+CD45RA+ naive T cells. DNA of the CDR3: TGTGCCAGCAGCGGTCTTCTTGCGGGAGCCAACGAGCAGTACTTC. As protein: CASSGLLAGANEQYF.